These 8 T cell receptor beta chains were sequenced from one sample in a study of blood T cell repertoires in COVID-19. The assay was immunoSEQ multiplex PCR, and TCRdb's table has in-frame clones only and misses some. Of roughly 200,000 clones listed, less than 85% are singletons. Sequenced material: PBMCs or T cells enriched from blood (not recorded which). Every receptor here comes from a man aged 35 to 55 who had recovered from COVID-19.

The J gene is TRBJ2-2, the V gene TRBV9; 11 bases match TRBD1. V was pared by 4 bases and J by 6 bases, with 8 bases of the junction left unmatched. Looked up from germline, CDR1 is SGDLS and CDR2 is YYNGEE. CDR3 length: 16 residues. In nucleotides, the CDR3 is TGTGCCAGCAGCTTCAGGACAGGGGGCGCAGCCGGGGAGCTGTTTTTT. As protein: CASSFRTGGAAGELFF.

The chain recombines TRBV3-1 (or the pseudogene TRBV3-2) with TRBJ1-3; D is unclear. Germline values: CDR1 LGHDT, CDR2 YNNKEL (reference sequence). This CDR3 is 15 amino acids long. The V gene lost 2 bases and the J gene lost 2 bases, with 10 bases spanning the gap. CDR3 region: CASSQSGLPGNTIYF. CDR3 sequence (DNA): TGTGCCAGCAGCCAAAGTGGGCTCCCTGGAAACACCATATATTTT.

This chain joins TRBV27 and TRBJ2-6; 12 bases match TRBD1. CDR3 length equals 18 residues. The germline V gene encodes CDR1 MNHEY and CDR2 SMNVEV (reference sequence). Germline trimming cut 2 bases from V and 2 bases from J; bases unmatched to any gene: 4. The CDR3: CASSLKGQGAPGANVLTF. The CDR3 DNA reads as TGTGCCAGCAGTTTAAAGGGACAGGGGGCGCCTGGGGCCAACGTCCTGACTTTC.

This clone was found a few times. The V gene is TRBV6-1, the J gene TRBJ2-1; D remains ambiguous. Germline assignment: CDR1 MNHNS and CDR2 SASEGT. V was pared by 2 bases and J by 7 bases, with 6 bases between. The CDR3 has 12 residues. The CDR3 DNA reads as TGTGCCAGCAGTGAAATTGTAAATGAGCAGTTCTTC. Protein product: CASSEIVNEQFF.

The sample holds one count of this clone. The V and J genes are TRBV6-5 and TRBJ1-5; 9 bases are shared with TRBD1. With 7 bases clipped from V and 6 bases from J, the junction kept 7 bases outside the gene matches. This CDR3 spans 14 amino acids. CDR1 MNHEY and CDR2 SVGAGI come from the germline V gene. The CDR3 DNA reads as TGTGCCAGCACTGGGACAGGGAAGTCTCAGCCCCAGCATTTT. Translating gives CASTGTGKSQPQHF.

This sequence joins TRBV13 and TRBJ2-1; D call uncertain. The germline V gene has CDR1 PRHDT and CDR2 FYEKMQ (reference sequence). V was pared by 5 bases and J by 8 bases, with 10 bases between. The CDR3 totals 12 residues. CDR3 residues: CASSQVGDEQFF. Here the CDR3 DNA reads TGTGCCAGCAGCCAGGTCGGCGATGAGCAGTTCTTC.

This rearrangement joins TRBV6-5 to TRBJ1-5; tentative D call: TRBD1 (5 bases). V was trimmed by 11 bases and J by 7 bases, leaving 15 bases between them. The V gene's germline CDR1 is MNHEY and CDR2 SVGAGI. CDR3 length equals 12 residues. CDR3 protein: CAAAGGAQPQHF. CDR3 sequence (DNA): TGTGCCGCCGCCGGCGGGGCCCAGCCCCAGCATTTT.

The chain is built from TRBV7-9 and TRBJ1-1; D is ambiguous. The CDR3 length is 14 residues. From germline, CDR1 is SEHNR and CDR2 FQNEAQ (reference sequence). Trimming removed 3 bases at V and 4 bases at J, with 12 bases between. The CDR3 region has the DNA TGTGCCAGCAGCTTCCCCTTAGTTATCACTGAAGCTTTCTTT. Its protein product is CASSFPLVITEAFF.